A single sample gave rise to the 21 T cell receptor beta chains below, sequenced in a study of T cell responses to AZD1222 COVID-19 vaccine. Some clones are missing from TCRdb's copy, which holds only in-frame ones; the method was immunoSEQ multiplex PCR. The table lists around 90,000 clones, over 75% of them singletons, with 13% in the top ten. The sample here was peripheral blood, taken on day 0 of AZD1222 vaccination. These receptors were taken from an adult in good health.

This chain links TRBV14 with TRBJ2-1; D possibly corresponds to TRBD1 (6 bases). The ends were cut back, 1 base at V and 12 bases at J, with 19 bases in the middle. Germline-derived CDR1 and CDR2 are SGHDN and FVKESK. CDR3 length: 15 residues. CDR3 amino acids: CASSQARIRGFGQFF. The CDR3 bases are TGTGCCAGCAGCCAAGCGCGGATCAGGGGCTTCGGGCAGTTCTTC.

This chain connects TRBV28 to TRBJ1-5, with 8 positions matching TRBD1. This CDR3 has 15 amino acids. Trimming at V came to 5 bases and at J to 0 bases, leaving 3 bases not matched to a gene. Per germline, CDR1 MDHEN and CDR2 SYDVKM. The CDR3 nucleotides read TGTGCCAGCAGTGTCGGGACAGGTAGCAATCAGCCCCAGCATTTT. Amino acids: CASSVGTGSNQPQHF.

The chain uses TRBV19 and TRBJ1-4, with 9 bases fitting TRBD1. Trimming took 3 bases from V and 0 from J; bases not matched to a gene: 5. The CDR3 sequence is 17 residues long. From germline, CDR1 is LNHDA and CDR2 SQIVND (reference sequence). The chain's CDR3 is CASSISRQGATNEKLFF. DNA of the CDR3: TGTGCCAGTAGTATTAGTCGACAGGGGGCAACTAATGAAAAACTGTTTTTT.

In this sample, this clone turned up once. Other DNA sequences in the same sample also yield this CDR3. This chain links TRBV18 with TRBJ1-4; TRBD1 matches at 8 bases. CDR3 length: 14 amino acids. The V and J ends lost 3 bases and 5 bases, in that order; junction bases with no gene match: 2. Germline V gene data show CDR1 as KGHSH and CDR2 as LQKENI. CDR3 in amino acids: CASSPGTGNEKLFF. The CDR3 coding sequence is TGTGCCAGCTCACCCGGGACAGGCAATGAAAAACTGTTTTTT.

This chain's CDR3 is CASSQQTGTGPYGYTF. In nucleotides, the CDR3 is TGCGCCAGCAGCCAACAGACAGGGACGGGGCCATATGGCTACACCTTC. The V and J genes are TRBV4-3 and TRBJ1-2, with 7 bases aligning to TRBD1. The CDR3 loop spans 16 amino acids. Trimming took 2 bases from V and 5 from J; bases not matched to a gene: 11. Germline CDR1 is LGHNA and CDR2 is YSLEER.

The CDR3 here is CASTGLGDTQYF. CDR3 in DNA: TGTGCCAGCACGGGTTTGGGAGATACGCAGTATTTT. The chain has TRBV6-1 and TRBJ2-3; no clear D gene. The CDR3 is 12 amino acids. The V gene lost 7 bases and the J gene lost 5 bases, with 10 bases spanning the gap. Germline lookup yields CDR1 MNHNS and CDR2 SASEGT.

The chain links TRBV3-1 (or the pseudogene TRBV3-2) to TRBJ1-1; 7 nucleotides match TRBD1. The CDR3 contains 15 residues. Germline trimming cut 4 bases from V and 0 bases from J; bases unmatched to any gene: 5. CDR1 and CDR2 from the germline V gene are LGHDT and YNNKEL (reference sequence). The CDR3, as DNA: TGTGCCAGCAGCCCCCTCGGACAGGTGAACACTGAAGCTTTCTTT. It is translated as CASSPLGQVNTEAFF.

The CDR3 nucleotides are TGTGCCAGCAGCCAGACTGCGGGGGGGCCTTACGAGCAGTACTTC. It codes for CASSQTAGGPYEQYF. The J gene is TRBJ2-7, the V gene TRBV3-1 (or the pseudogene TRBV3-2); TRBD2 matches at 9 bases. The CDR3 contains 15 residues. J was trimmed by 4 bases and V by 3 bases; bases with no gene match: 7. The V gene's germline CDR1 is LGHDT and CDR2 YNNKEL (reference sequence).

The chain uses TRBV7-9 and TRBJ1-1, with a tentative D call TRBD1 (6 bases). CDR1 is SEHNR and CDR2 is FQNEAQ in the germline V gene (reference sequence). Trimming left V 4 bases short and J 3 bases short, with 12 bases between. The CDR3 is 14 amino acids. CDR3 DNA: TGTGCCAGCAGCTCACAGGGTTCGGACACTGAAGCTTTCTTT. Translated: CASSSQGSDTEAFF.

This chain joins TRBV7-9 and TRBJ2-3; 7 positions agree with TRBD1. The ends lost 2 bases at V and 2 bases at J; junction bases unmatched: 10. CDR3 size: 17 residues. Looked up from germline, CDR1 is SEHNR and CDR2 is FQNEAQ (reference sequence). The CDR3 protein is CASSLSRGQRNTDTQYF. CDR3 sequence (DNA): TGTGCCAGCAGCTTAAGTAGGGGACAGAGAAACACAGATACGCAGTATTTT.

The rearrangement links TRBV15 to TRBJ1-6; D perhaps matches TRBD1 (5 bases). Germline V gives CDR1 LNHNV, CDR2 YYDKDF (reference sequence). Trimming took 4 bases from V and 5 from J, leaving 9 bases between them. The CDR3 runs to 14 residues. The CDR3, as DNA: TGTGCCACCAGCAAAGGACAAAATAATTCACCCCTCCACTTT. Translated: CATSKGQNNSPLHF.

The chain carries TRBV7-6 and TRBJ1-3; no clear D. The ends were cut back, 5 bases at V and 0 bases at J, with 23 bases in the middle. Germline V gene data show CDR1 as SGHVS and CDR2 as FNYEAQ. The CDR3 consists of 19 residues. CDR3 in DNA: TGTGCCAGCAGCGTGGGTTTGGGTTTTTCACTCCACTCTGGAAACACCATATATTTT. This encodes CASSVGLGFSLHSGNTIYF.

This chain joins TRBV11-2 and TRBJ1-3; D is uncertain. Trimming pared 1 base from V and 4 bases from J, leaving 14 bases between. The CDR3 length is 16 residues. From germline, CDR1 is SGHAT and CDR2 FQNNGV. The CDR3: CASSLGPSRSGNTIYF. CDR3 nucleotide sequence: TGTGCCAGCAGCTTAGGGCCCTCGCGCTCCGGAAACACCATATATTTT.

The rearrangement links TRBV9 to TRBJ2-2; 9 bases fit TRBD1. Trimming removed 4 bases from V and 1 base from J; junction bases left unmatched: 5. Germline-derived CDR1 and CDR2 are SGDLS and YYNGEE. CDR3 length equals 16 residues. The CDR3 DNA sequence: TGTGCCAGCAGCCCCACGACAGGGGGGAACACCGGGGAGCTGTTTTTT. It is translated as CASSPTTGGNTGELFF. The full variable domain, in which reference TRBV9 and TRBJ2-2 provide the parts outside the CDR3, is DSGVTQTPKHLITATGQRVTLRCSPRSGDLSVYWYQQSLDQGLQFLIQYYNGEERAKGNILERFSAQQFPDLHSELNLSSLELGDSALYFCASSPTTGGNTGELFFGEGSRLTVL.

This chain uses TRBV7-2 with TRBJ2-1; 10 bases are shared with TRBD2. The J segment lost 8 bases and the V segment lost 1 base, leaving 5 bases of the junction unmatched. This CDR3 is built from 15 residues. Germline CDR1 SGHTA, CDR2 FQGNSA. CDR3 protein: CASSLVAGGWDEQFF. The CDR3 region has the DNA TGTGCCAGCAGCTTAGTAGCGGGGGGCTGGGATGAGCAGTTCTTC.

This clone came up a few times. CDR3 DNA sequence: TGCGCCAGCAGCCAAGTTCAGGGTCACAATCAGCCCCAGCATTTT. This translates into CASSQVQGHNQPQHF. The chain recombines TRBV4-1 with TRBJ1-5; D may be TRBD1 (5 bases). Trimming removed 1 base at V and 3 bases at J, with 10 bases between. The CDR3 totals 15 residues. The germline CDR1 and CDR2 sequences are MGHRA and YSYEKL.

The chain combines TRBV5-5 with TRBJ2-7, with 7 nucleotides matching TRBD1. Germline assignment: CDR1 SGHKS and CDR2 YYEKEE (reference sequence). With V trimmed by 7 bases and J by 4 bases, 11 bases remained unmatched. This CDR3 is built from 14 residues. The DNA for the CDR3 is TGTGCCAGCTCGTACAGGGGCCACACTTACGAGCAGTACTTC. It is translated as CASSYRGHTYEQYF.

This clone was recorded a few times. The gene calls are TRBV5-4 and TRBJ1-1; TRBD1 is a possible D gene (5 bases). V was trimmed by 0 bases and J by 7 bases, leaving 7 bases between them. The CDR3 has 12 residues. Germline CDR1 reads SGHNT; CDR2 reads YYREEE (reference sequence). The CDR3 loop is CASSLETDEAFF. Written as DNA, the CDR3 is TGTGCCAGCAGCTTGGAGACAGATGAAGCTTTCTTT. The full variable domain, rest sourced from reference TRBV5-4 and TRBJ1-1, is ETGVTQSPTHLIKTRGQQVTLRCSSQSGHNTVSWYQQALGQGPQFIFQYYREEENGRGNFPPRFSGLQFPNYSSELNVNALELDDSALYLCASSLETDEAFFGQGTRLTVV.

The chain is built from TRBV5-1 and TRBJ1-4, with no clear D. CDR1 and CDR2 from the germline V gene are SGHRS and YFSETQ. This CDR3 comprises 13 residues. The V end was cut by 0 bases, the J end by 8 bases, with 8 bases between. CDR3 coding DNA: TGCGCCAGCAGCTTGGGCGGAGACGAAAAACTGTTTTTT. This codes for CASSLGGDEKLFF. The complete variable domain, with remaining parts taken from reference TRBV5-1 and TRBJ1-4, reads KAGVTQTPRYLIKTRGQQVTLSCSPISGHRSVSWYQQTPGQGLQFLFEYFSETQRNKGNFPGRFSGRQFSNSRSEMNVSTLELGDSALYLCASSLGGDEKLFFGSGTQLSVL.

The chain uses TRBV5-1 and TRBJ1-3, with D unclear. The CDR3 runs to 15 residues. Trimming removed 4 bases from V and 4 bases from J, with 15 bases in between. The germline CDR1 and CDR2 sequences are SGHRS and YFSETQ. CDR3 nucleotides: TGCGCCAGCAGCGTCGACGGTTCGAGAGGAAACACCATATATTTT. Encoded protein: CASSVDGSRGNTIYF. The full variable domain, in which reference TRBV5-1 and TRBJ1-3 provide the parts outside the CDR3, is KAGVTQTPRYLIKTRGQQVTLSCSPISGHRSVSWYQQTPGQGLQFLFEYFSETQRNKGNFPGRFSGRQFSNSRSEMNVSTLELGDSALYLCASSVDGSRGNTIYFGEGSWLTVV.

This chain connects TRBV5-1 to TRBJ1-6, with unresolved D. There are 14 residues in the CDR3. V was clipped by 1 base and J by 8 bases, with 10 bases between them. The germline CDR1 and CDR2 sequences are SGHRS and YFSETQ. The CDR3 reads CASSLSQLHSPLHF. DNA of the CDR3: TGCGCCAGCAGCTTGTCACAGTTACATTCACCCCTCCACTTT.